The T cell receptor (beta chain) under discussion was sequenced for a study of cytomegalovirus exposure and HLA in healthy donors. Use of 60 Vbeta and 13 Jbeta primers characterized the PCR. TCRdb's copy holds only in-frame clones and misses some; the assay was immunoSEQ multiplex PCR. The sample includes around 100,000 clones, about 70% of them seen just once. The germline gives CDR1 MNHEY, CDR2 SMNVEV (reference sequence). J was trimmed by 6 bases and V by 5 bases; bases with no gene match: 6. The CDR3 is made up of 15 amino acids. This receptor was identified in a man aged 30 to 39 in good health and CMV-seropositive. The rearrangement links TRBV27 to TRBJ2-3, with TRBD2 matching over 12 bases. Source material: PBMCs. CDR3 amino acids: CASSRRGLAGDTQYF. The CDR3 nucleotides read TGTGCCAGCAGTCGCCGAGGACTAGCGGGGGATACGCAGTATTTT.